The 24 T cell receptor beta chains in this list originate from one sample, sequenced in a study of T cell responses to AZD1222 COVID-19 vaccine. The repertoire was sequenced with immunoSEQ multiplex PCR; TCRdb's copy has only in-frame clones and lacks some. This sample has 100,000 or so clones, with about 90% found just once. This specimen consisted of peripheral blood, obtained 28 days after the second AZD1222 dose. These receptors came from an adult who received the AZD1222 COVID-19 vaccine.

The CDR3 region has the DNA TGCGCCAGCAGCTTGAATACAGGGAACACTGAAGCTTTCTTT. Protein sequence: CASSLNTGNTEAFF. The chain joins TRBV5-1 to TRBJ1-1; tentative D call: TRBD1 (5 bases). Germline V gene data show CDR1 as SGHRS and CDR2 as YFSETQ. V lost 1 base and J lost 1, with 8 bases in between. This CDR3 region has 14 residues. The full variable domain, its missing parts supplied by reference TRBV5-1 and TRBJ1-1, is KAGVTQTPRYLIKTRGQQVTLSCSPISGHRSVSWYQQTPGQGLQFLFEYFSETQRNKGNFPGRFSGRQFSNSRSEMNVSTLELGDSALYLCASSLNTGNTEAFFGQGTRLTVV.

The chain joins TRBV5-1 to TRBJ1-3; the D gene is possibly TRBD1 (6 bases). Trimming removed 0 bases from V and 0 bases from J, with 10 bases in between. Germline values: CDR1 SGHRS, CDR2 YFSETQ. The CDR3 extends over 16 amino acids. For the CDR3, the DNA is TGCGCCAGCAGCTTGGCGGGGGGCCCCTCTGGAAACACCATATATTTT. Its protein is CASSLAGGPSGNTIYF. The full variable domain, completed using reference TRBV5-1 and TRBJ1-3, is KAGVTQTPRYLIKTRGQQVTLSCSPISGHRSVSWYQQTPGQGLQFLFEYFSETQRNKGNFPGRFSGRQFSNSRSEMNVSTLELGDSALYLCASSLAGGPSGNTIYFGEGSWLTVV.

The rearrangement links TRBV7-9 to TRBJ1-5; no clear D. V was clipped by 0 bases and J by 0 bases, with 12 bases between them. The CDR3 runs 17 residues. Germline V CDR1 and CDR2: SEHNR, FQNEAQ (reference sequence). The CDR3, as DNA: TGTGCCAGCAGCTTAGCGCATGGACTAGATAGCAATCAGCCCCAGCATTTT. Amino acids: CASSLAHGLDSNQPQHF.

The genes are TRBV18 and TRBJ1-2; D is perhaps TRBD1 (5 bases). CDR1 KGHSH and CDR2 LQKENI come from the germline V gene. Trimming took 3 bases from V and 1 from J, leaving 15 bases between them. The CDR3 is 16 amino acids. In nucleotides, the CDR3 is TGTGCCAGCTCACCGGAATCAGGGCGTCATAACTATGGCTACACCTTC. This translates into CASSPESGRHNYGYTF.

This sequence joins TRBV7-8 and TRBJ1-2; TRBD1 might be the D (6 bases). CDR1 and CDR2 (germline): SGHVS, FQNEAQ. V gave up 0 bases and J gave up 2 bases, with 22 bases separating them. This CDR3 has 19 residues. The CDR3 sequence: CASSLAGSWAQGKNYGYTF. DNA for the CDR3: TGTGCCAGCAGCTTAGCGGGTTCCTGGGCGCAGGGGAAAAACTATGGCTACACCTTC. The full variable domain, with the rest looked up from reference TRBV7-8 and TRBJ1-2, is GAGVSQSPRYKVAKRGQDVALRCDPISGHVSLFWYQQALGQGPEFLTYFQNEAQLDKSGLPSDRFFAERPEGSVSTLKIQRTQQEDSAVYLCASSLAGSWAQGKNYGYTFGSGTRLTVV.

V and J are TRBV3-1 (or the pseudogene TRBV3-2) and TRBJ2-1, with TRBD2 as a possible D gene (6 bases). This CDR3 spans 15 amino acids. CDR1 LGHDT and CDR2 YNNKEL come from the germline V gene (reference sequence). Trimming stripped 1 base from V and 0 bases from J, with 7 bases between. The DNA of the CDR3 is TGTGCCAGCAGCCAAGGCGGGACCTCCTACAATGAGCAGTTCTTC. Translation: CASSQGGTSYNEQFF.

The rearrangement joins TRBV9 to TRBJ2-5; 8 bases fit TRBD2. The V and J ends lost 1 base and 6 bases, in that order; junction bases with no gene match: 5. The germline CDR1 and CDR2 sequences are SGDLS and YYNGEE. CDR3 length: 14 amino acids. CDR3 region: CASSVRGGEKTQYF. The DNA of the CDR3 is TGTGCCAGCAGCGTACGGGGGGGCGAAAAGACCCAGTACTTC.

This chain connects TRBV7-3 to TRBJ2-7, with D possibly TRBD2 on 6 matching bases. The CDR3 runs 14 residues. Germline loops: CDR1 SGHTA, CDR2 FQGTGA. V dropped 6 bases and J dropped 0 bases, with 12 bases sitting between them. The CDR3 spells CASSSRRGSYEQYF. Written as DNA, the CDR3 is TGTGCCAGCAGTTCTCGGAGGGGCTCCTACGAGCAGTACTTC. The full variable domain, with the rest looked up from reference TRBV7-3 and TRBJ2-7, is GAGVSQTPSNKVTEKGKYVELRCDPISGHTALYWYRQSLGQGPEFLIYFQGTGAADDSGLPNDRFFAVRPEGSVSTLKIQRTERGDSAVYLCASSSRRGSYEQYFGPGTRLTVT.

The CDR3 is CASSLWDNQYF. The DNA of the CDR3 is TGTGCCAGCAGTTTATGGGATAACCAGTACTTC. The rearrangement uses TRBV12-3 or TRBV12-4 and TRBJ2-5; D ambiguous. Deletions cut 2 bases from V and 10 bases from J, with 8 bases between. The length of the CDR3 is 11 residues.

This clone came up once. This chain joins TRBV4-1 and TRBJ1-4; no clear D gene. The CDR3 is made up of 16 amino acids. Germline CDR1 MGHRA, CDR2 YSYEKL. V was clipped by 0 bases and J by 3 bases, with 11 bases between them. CDR3 region: CASSQDMGLANEKLFF. The DNA for the CDR3 is TGCGCCAGCAGCCAAGATATGGGTTTGGCTAATGAAAAACTGTTTTTT.

V gene TRBV5-1 combines with J gene TRBJ2-5; 12 bases align to TRBD1. The germline gives CDR1 SGHRS, CDR2 YFSETQ. The CDR3 totals 15 residues. V was clipped by 4 bases and J by 5 bases; unmatched bases: 6. CDR3 loop: CASSRSGTGGETQYF. The DNA of the CDR3 is TGCGCCAGCAGCCGATCAGGGACAGGGGGCGAGACCCAGTACTTC. Combining the CDR3 with reference TRBV5-1 and TRBJ2-5 gives the whole variable domain KAGVTQTPRYLIKTRGQQVTLSCSPISGHRSVSWYQQTPGQGLQFLFEYFSETQRNKGNFPGRFSGRQFSNSRSEMNVSTLELGDSALYLCASSRSGTGGETQYFGPGTRLLVL.

This clone is a singleton in its sample. The CDR3 DNA sequence: TGTGCCAGCAGTTTACTAGCGGGAGCATCCTACGAGCAGTACTTC. Encoded protein: CASSLLAGASYEQYF. J is TRBJ2-7 and V is TRBV27; 10 bases agree with TRBD2. Germline CDR1 and CDR2: MNHEY and SMNVEV (reference sequence). CDR3 size: 15 residues. Unmatched junction bases numbered 2, after V lost 2 bases and J lost 1 base.

This sequence joins TRBV25-1 and TRBJ1-2; TRBD1 matches at 9 bases. There are 12 residues in the CDR3. Germline V lookup: CDR1 MGHDK, CDR2 SYGVNS. Germline trimming cut 8 bases from V and 3 bases from J; bases unmatched to any gene: 1. The CDR3 sequence: CASGQGYYGYTF. The DNA for the CDR3 is TGTGCCAGCGGACAGGGGTACTATGGCTACACCTTC.

The chain recombines TRBV4-1 with TRBJ2-1, with D unclear. The CDR3 is 17 residues long. The V gene's germline CDR1 is MGHRA and CDR2 YSYEKL. V lost 0 bases to trimming and J lost 2 bases, with 14 bases between them. The CDR3 region is CASSQEIGGATYNEQFF. The CDR3 bases are TGCGCCAGCAGCCAAGAGATCGGCGGTGCGACCTACAATGAGCAGTTCTTC.

The chain has TRBV2 and TRBJ1-3; D is uncertain. Trimming removed 2 bases from V and 0 bases from J, with 26 bases in between. From germline, CDR1 is SNHLY and CDR2 FYNNEI. The CDR3 runs 21 residues. CDR3 region: CASSETHKAVGPHFSGNTIYF. The CDR3 bases are TGTGCCAGCAGTGAAACTCACAAAGCGGTGGGTCCGCATTTCTCTGGAAACACCATATATTTT.

The chain couples TRBV18 to TRBJ2-1; D uncertain. CDR3 length equals 16 residues. V was shortened by 0 bases and J by 0 bases, with 9 bases between the two germline ends. Germline-derived CDR1 and CDR2 are KGHSH and LQKENI. The CDR3 DNA reads as TGTGCCAGCTCACCACCACTATCGAGCTCCTACAATGAGCAGTTCTTC. Translation: CASSPPLSSSYNEQFF.

V usage is TRBV27 and J usage is TRBJ2-1; maybe TRBD1 (6 bases). Trimming removed 3 bases from V and 10 bases from J, with 10 bases in between. The CDR3 has 12 residues. The germline V gene has CDR1 MNHEY and CDR2 SMNVEV (reference sequence). The CDR3: CASSFGGTEQFF. As DNA, the CDR3 is TGTGCCAGCAGTTTTGGGGGCACCGAGCAGTTCTTC.

The gene calls are TRBV10-1 and TRBJ1-2; TRBD1 matches 9 bases. The CDR3 is made up of 14 amino acids. Germline assignment: CDR1 WNHNN and CDR2 SYGVQD (reference sequence). The junction had 11 bases not matched to a gene; V was cut back by 8 bases and J by 7 bases. In DNA, the CDR3 is TGCGCCAGCGGGGGCAAAACAGGGGGCAGTGGCTACACCTTC. Translated, it gives CASGGKTGGSGYTF.

The chain is built from TRBV18 and TRBJ1-2; tentatively, D is TRBD1 (6 bases). V dropped 3 bases and J dropped 5 bases, with 19 bases sitting between them. The CDR3 has 16 residues. Germline V gives CDR1 KGHSH, CDR2 LQKENI. In nucleotides, the CDR3 is TGTGCCAGCTCACCGTCCAGGGGCCAGGGAGTTTATGGCTACACCTTC. Protein sequence: CASSPSRGQGVYGYTF.

CDR3 nucleotide sequence: TGTGCCAGCAGTTACGGGGAAGTCGAAATCTATGGCTACACCTTC. Its protein is CASSYGEVEIYGYTF. The V and J genes are TRBV6-5 and TRBJ1-2; the D is unclear. CDR3 length: 15 residues. V lost 2 bases and J lost 4, with 14 bases in between. The germline gives CDR1 MNHEY, CDR2 SVGAGI.

CDR3 amino acids: CAIRGALNQPQHF. Written as DNA, the CDR3 is TGTGCCATCAGGGGGGCTCTAAATCAGCCCCAGCATTTT. The V and J genes are TRBV10-3 and TRBJ1-5; tentative D call: TRBD1 (6 bases). CDR3 length equals 13 residues. With 6 bases removed from V and 4 bases from J, the gap between germline ends came to 10 bases. Per germline, CDR1 ENHRY and CDR2 SYGVKD.

The genes are TRBV6-1 and TRBJ1-3; D gene ambiguous. V gave up 2 bases and J gave up 0 bases, with 20 bases separating them. The CDR3 is 19 residues long. Germline V CDR1 and CDR2: MNHNS, SASEGT. The CDR3 spells CASSESLGTTILSGNTIYF. The CDR3, as DNA: TGTGCCAGCAGTGAATCTCTGGGTACTACTATCCTCTCTGGAAACACCATATATTTT.

This chain uses TRBV18 with TRBJ1-4; the match to TRBD1 covers 7 bases. Germline CDR1 and CDR2: KGHSH and LQKENI. Trimming removed 2 bases from V and 3 bases from J; junction bases left unmatched: 3. This CDR3 spans 15 amino acids. The CDR3 bases are TGTGCCAGCTCACCAAGGGGACAGTCTAATGAAAAACTGTTTTTT. It is translated as CASSPRGQSNEKLFF.

V usage is TRBV6-2 or TRBV6-3 and J usage is TRBJ2-7; TRBD2 agrees at 7 bases. The CDR3 is made up of 18 amino acids. CDR1 is MNHEY and CDR2 is SVGEGT in the germline V gene. The V gene end was trimmed by 2 bases and the J gene end by 3 bases; junction bases not matched to a gene: 16. The CDR3 DNA sequence: TGTGCCAGCAGTTACAGGGTGAATAGGCTAGCGGACCGCTACGAGCAGTACTTC. Protein: CASSYRVNRLADRYEQYF.